The 29 T cell receptor beta chains given below trace back to one sample, sequenced in a study of CD4+ T cells in melanoma. Repertoires were generated with immunoSEQ multiplex PCR, while TCRdb's copy carries only in-frame clones and drops some. Seen here are approximately 15,000 clones, 62% observed once, and the top ten hold 11% to 15%. Sequencing used cells from a culture (not recorded whether cultured in vitro). The receptor source for this set is a human donor with melanoma.

A few counts support this clone. The chain recombines TRBV7-9 with TRBJ1-4; D is uncertain. The CDR3 loop spans 14 amino acids. V was shortened by 0 bases and J by 7 bases, with 9 bases between the two germline ends. Germline V gene data show CDR1 as SEHNR and CDR2 as FQNEAQ (reference sequence). This chain's CDR3 is CASSLAQSGEKLFF. Written as DNA, the CDR3 is TGTGCCAGCAGCTTAGCGCAGTCCGGTGAAAAACTGTTTTTT.

The chain couples TRBV5-1 to TRBJ1-2; tentative D call: TRBD1 (5 bases). The CDR3 runs to 17 residues. The germline V and J ends were trimmed by 0 bases and 6 bases, with 21 bases remaining between them. Germline-derived CDR1 and CDR2 are SGHRS and YFSETQ. CDR3 nucleotides: TGCGCCAGCAGCTTGGGGGGACCGTACCCGGGGCGCGATGGCTACACCTTC. Translated, it gives CASSLGGPYPGRDGYTF.

The J gene is TRBJ1-6, the V gene TRBV2, with D possibly being TRBD1 (6 bases). CDR3 size: 14 residues. The V end lost 7 bases, the J end lost 7 bases, and 14 bases lay between the germline ends. Looked up from germline, CDR1 is SNHLY and CDR2 is FYNNEI. The CDR3 is CASNQGLRNSPLHF. CDR3 sequence (DNA): TGTGCCAGCAACCAGGGGCTGAGAAATTCACCCCTCCACTTT.

V usage is TRBV2 and J usage is TRBJ2-1; 7 bases fit TRBD2. Germline loops: CDR1 SNHLY, CDR2 FYNNEI. V gave up 5 bases and J gave up 4 bases; unmatched junction bases: 8. The CDR3 runs 15 residues. CDR3 DNA: TGTGCCAGCAGTTATACGGGGGGTTCGTACAATGAGCAGTTCTTC. It yields the protein CASSYTGGSYNEQFF.

The chain joins TRBV12-5 to TRBJ1-6; 8 nucleotides agree with TRBD1. With 0 bases clipped from V and 9 bases from J, the junction kept 10 bases outside the gene matches. The CDR3 length is 17 residues. The germline V gene encodes CDR1 LGHNT and CDR2 FRNRAP. In DNA, the CDR3 is TGTGCTAGTGGTTTGGTACCCCCCGGACAGGGAAGTTCACCCCTCCACTTT. Protein: CASGLVPPGQGSSPLHF.

CDR3 sequence reads: CASSQGGRSGTDTQYF. CDR3 DNA: TGTGCCAGCAGCCAAGGGGGACGGTCTGGCACAGATACGCAGTATTTT. The V gene is TRBV14, the J gene TRBJ2-3; D is possibly TRBD1 or TRBD2 (5 bases each). In germline, CDR1 is SGHDN, CDR2 FVKESK. CDR3 length: 16 residues. Trimming stripped 1 base from V and 1 base from J, with 12 bases between.

The chain couples TRBV4-1 to TRBJ2-7; D is unclear. Trimming stripped 4 bases from V and 4 bases from J, with 17 bases between. The CDR3 has 15 amino acids. Germline V gene data show CDR1 as MGHRA and CDR2 as YSYEKL. Here the CDR3 DNA reads TGCGCCAGCAGCCCACCCCCCGGGCGGTCGTACGAGCAGTACTTC. It codes for CASSPPPGRSYEQYF.

The rearrangement uses TRBV18 and TRBJ2-5, with D perhaps matching TRBD2 (5 bases). From germline, CDR1 is KGHSH and CDR2 LQKENI. The length of the CDR3 is 15 residues. Trimming left V 3 bases short and J 7 bases short, with 18 bases between. CDR3 loop: CASSPGGLQKRTQYF. In nucleotides, the CDR3 is TGTGCCAGCTCACCTGGAGGACTGCAGAAGAGGACCCAGTACTTC.

The chain has TRBV5-4 and TRBJ1-2, with 8 bases aligning to TRBD1. The CDR3 runs to 13 residues. Trimming at V came to 2 bases and at J to 7 bases, leaving 4 bases not matched to a gene. Germline CDR1 SGHNT, CDR2 YYREEE (reference sequence). CDR3 coding DNA: TGTGCCAGCAGCTTTTCAGGGGGCTCTGGCTACACCTTC. It specifies CASSFSGGSGYTF.

Worth noting for this clone: This is likely an artifact of a read error, given a far larger clone one base away. The rearrangement joins TRBV5-6 to TRBJ1-1; weak D call: TRBD1 (5 bases). The CDR3 length is 14 residues. The V gene's germline CDR1 is SGHDT and CDR2 YYEEEE. Trimming shortened V by 3 bases and J by 5 bases, and 14 bases separated the two germline ends. CDR3 protein: CASSSEGMGTEAFF. CDR3 DNA sequence: TGTGCCAGCAGCTCCGAGGGGATGGGGACTGAAGCTTTCTTT.

The gene calls are TRBV4-1 and TRBJ2-1; 12 bases align to TRBD2. The CDR3 is made up of 16 amino acids. With V trimmed by 5 bases and J by 6 bases, 8 bases remained unmatched. Germline-derived CDR1 and CDR2 are MGHRA and YSYEKL. CDR3 amino acids: CASSAASGGASNEQFF. CDR3 nucleotide sequence: TGCGCCAGCAGCGCGGCTAGCGGGGGGGCCAGCAATGAGCAGTTCTTC.

This chain uses TRBV6-1 with TRBJ1-2, with D perhaps matching TRBD1 (5 bases). The V end lost 2 bases, the J end lost 8 bases, and 15 bases lay between the germline ends. The CDR3 extends over 14 amino acids. Germline assignment: CDR1 MNHNS and CDR2 SASEGT. DNA for the CDR3: TGTGCCAGCAGTGAAAGGGGCAGTAAAAGGGGCTACACCTTC. It yields the protein CASSERGSKRGYTF.

This clone was detected only a few times. This sequence joins TRBV21-1 and TRBJ1-4; TRBD1 is taken as the D call from the table, unchecked against the DNA. TRBV21-1 is described as a pseudogene. The CDR3 runs to 15 residues. Here the CDR3 reads CASSKKAQINEKLFF. The CDR3, as DNA: TGTGCCAGCAGCAAGAAGGCACAGATTAATGAAAAACTGTTTTTT.

This clone has more than one count but fewer than ten. V and J are TRBV5-1 and TRBJ2-5, with 7 bases fitting TRBD2. The CDR3 is 16 amino acids. V was clipped by 0 bases and J by 1 base; unmatched bases: 6. Germline V gene lookup returns CDR1 SGHRS and CDR2 YFSETQ. The CDR3 DNA reads TGCGCCAGCAGCTTGGCCCTGCCGGGGGGCCAAGAGACCCAGTACTTC. This gives the protein CASSLALPGGQETQYF.

The CDR3 bases are TGTGCCAGCAGCCGCCTGGGACAGCGCGGAGAGCAGTACTTC. It codes for CASSRLGQRGEQYF. V and J are TRBV11-3 and TRBJ2-7; 7 bases are shared with TRBD1. Trimming at V came to 5 bases and at J to 7 bases, leaving 11 bases not matched to a gene. The CDR3 is made up of 14 amino acids. CDR1 and CDR2 from the germline V gene are SGHNT and YENEEA.

J is TRBJ2-7 and V is TRBV5-1, with no clear D. The V gene lost 4 bases and the J gene lost 1 base, with 12 bases spanning the gap. Germline V gene lookup returns CDR1 SGHRS and CDR2 YFSETQ. There are 14 residues in the CDR3. The CDR3 nucleotides are TGCGCCAGCAGCAGGACCGAGAAGTCCTACGAGCAGTACTTC. Amino acid sequence: CASSRTEKSYEQYF.

The V and J genes are TRBV30 and TRBJ2-5; 9 bases fit TRBD1. The CDR3 covers 14 residues. In germline, CDR1 is GTSNPN, CDR2 SVGIG (reference sequence). V shed 0 bases, J shed 5 bases, and the junction held 4 bases outside the gene matches. This CDR3 is CAWSVWTGDETQYF. In DNA form, the CDR3 reads TGTGCCTGGAGTGTATGGACAGGGGACGAGACCCAGTACTTC. Full variable domain (remainder filled in from reference TRBV30 and TRBJ2-5): SQTIHQWPATLVQPVGSPLSLECTVEGTSNPNLYWYRQAAGRGLQLLFYSVGIGQISSEVPQNLSASRPQDRQFILSSKKLLLSDSGFYLCAWSVWTGDETQYFGPGTRLLVL.

CDR3 in DNA: TGCGCCAGCAGCCAAGATGGGGGACAGGGGTTTGGCTACACCTTC. Translating gives CASSQDGGQGFGYTF. The chain uses TRBV4-1 and TRBJ1-2; TRBD1 agrees at 10 bases. The CDR3 is made up of 15 amino acids. V lost 0 bases to trimming and J lost 7 bases; unmatched junction nucleotides: 5. Looked up from germline, CDR1 is MGHRA and CDR2 is YSYEKL.

This clone was counted once. The rearrangement links TRBV4-1 to TRBJ2-2; TRBD2 matches 8 bases. CDR1 is MGHRA and CDR2 is YSYEKL in the germline V gene. V dropped 5 bases and J dropped 1; count of bases not matched to a gene: 15. The CDR3 totals 19 residues. The CDR3 protein is CASSARGAPGGVNTGELFF. CDR3 sequence (DNA): TGCGCCAGCAGCGCCCGGGGGGCCCCCGGGGGGGTGAACACCGGGGAGCTGTTTTTT.

This clone was seen once. This chain connects TRBV7-3 to TRBJ2-3; no clear D. Germline values: CDR1 SGHTA, CDR2 FQGTGA. The V end lost 2 bases, the J end lost 3 bases, and 6 bases lay between the germline ends. The CDR3 contains 13 residues. The CDR3: CASSLVTTDTQYF. CDR3 nucleotide sequence: TGTGCCAGCAGCTTAGTGACGACAGATACGCAGTATTTT.

The genes are TRBV5-1 and TRBJ2-1, with D maybe TRBD1 (6 bases). The CDR3 is 15 amino acids. Germline CDR1 SGHRS, CDR2 YFSETQ. V gave up 6 bases and J gave up 6 bases, with 19 bases separating them. Here the CDR3 reads CASTRIRGFLNEQFF. The CDR3 nucleotides read TGCGCCAGCACCAGGATAAGGGGGTTTCTCAATGAGCAGTTCTTC. The whole variable domain, remainder taken from reference TRBV5-1 and TRBJ2-1, is KAGVTQTPRYLIKTRGQQVTLSCSPISGHRSVSWYQQTPGQGLQFLFEYFSETQRNKGNFPGRFSGRQFSNSRSEMNVSTLELGDSALYLCASTRIRGFLNEQFFGPGTRLTVL.

This chain links TRBV2 with TRBJ2-6; TRBD2 matches at 7 bases. CDR1 is SNHLY and CDR2 is FYNNEI in the germline V gene. The CDR3 length is 16 residues. J gave up 2 bases and V 6 bases, and 7 bases lay outside the gene matches. The DNA of the CDR3 is TGTGCCAGCAGGGGAGGGGTAGGGGCTGGGGCCAACGTCCTGACTTTC. This translates into CASRGGVGAGANVLTF.

This chain links TRBV5-8 with TRBJ1-2; D uncertain. The germline CDR1 and CDR2 sequences are SGHTS and YDEGEE. V lost 10 bases to trimming and J lost 3 bases, with 16 bases between them. This CDR3 spans 13 amino acids. Here the CDR3 reads CAGSSRIDYGYTF. The CDR3 DNA follows: TGTGCCGGATCCTCTAGGATCGACTATGGCTACACCTTC.

V is TRBV5-4 and J is TRBJ2-3, with D hard to call. Deletions cut 3 bases from V and 4 bases from J, with 6 bases between. Germline assignment: CDR1 SGHNT and CDR2 YYREEE (reference sequence). CDR3 size: 12 residues. This CDR3 reads CASSSWADTQYF. CDR3 in DNA: TGTGCCAGCAGCTCCTGGGCAGATACGCAGTATTTT.

The chain carries TRBV11-2 and TRBJ2-5; TRBD2 is a possible D gene (5 bases). The ends were cut back, 8 bases at V and 5 bases at J, with 21 bases in the middle. CDR1 and CDR2 from the germline V gene are SGHAT and FQNNGV. CDR3 length: 15 amino acids. The CDR3 protein is CASVGGFRTVETQYF. Written as DNA, the CDR3 is TGTGCCAGCGTAGGAGGTTTCAGGACTGTCGAGACCCAGTACTTC.

The V call is TRBV2, the J call TRBJ2-1; 9 positions agree with TRBD2. Germline assignment: CDR1 SNHLY and CDR2 FYNNEI. With 8 bases clipped from V and 9 bases from J, the junction kept 11 bases outside the gene matches. The CDR3 loop spans 14 amino acids. The CDR3 DNA reads TGTGCCAGCCGCCGACTAGCGGATGGGGGTGAGCAGTTCTTC. Residues: CASRRLADGGEQFF.

This clone was counted between two and nine times. This CDR3 is also generated by other DNA sequences in the sample. V gene TRBV2 combines with J gene TRBJ2-7; D uncertain. The CDR3 has 13 residues. With 4 bases removed from V and 0 bases from J, the gap between germline ends came to 7 bases. Germline-derived CDR1 and CDR2 are SNHLY and FYNNEI. The CDR3 nucleotides read TGTGCCAGCAGTGTACCACTCTCCTACGAGCAGTACTTC. Protein sequence: CASSVPLSYEQYF.

CDR3 amino acids: CAMDTGPPVQFF. Here the CDR3 DNA reads TGTGCTATGGACACAGGCCCCCCTGTGCAGTTCTTC. This chain joins TRBV7-2 and TRBJ2-1; D might be TRBD1 (5 bases). The CDR3 spans 12 residues. Looked up from germline, CDR1 is SGHTA and CDR2 is FQGNSA.

The V gene is TRBV19, the J gene TRBJ2-5, with no clear D. CDR3 size: 14 residues. Trimming removed 5 bases at V and 0 bases at J, with 10 bases between. CDR1 and CDR2 (germline): LNHDA, SQIVND (reference sequence). CDR3 sequence: CASSRSGHQETQYF. CDR3 in DNA: TGTGCCAGTAGTCGGTCAGGTCACCAAGAGACCCAGTACTTC.